The 32 T cell receptor beta chains given below trace back to one sample, sequenced in a study of glioma-infiltrating T cells. The iRepertoire nested amplicon-rescue multiplex PCR amplified TCR alpha and beta CDR3s from RNA. TCRdb re-analysed the multiplex PCR reads in MiXCR, keeping a single row per CDR3 protein. The data show about 130,000 distinct CDR3 sequences, around 25% seen once. Sequences were obtained from glioma tissue, nonneoplastic brain tissue, or PBMCs (not recorded which). The receptors were gathered from a human donor with low-grade glioma or glioblastoma, undergoing nonglioma brain surgery, or in good health (not recorded which).

The rearrangement joins TRBV6-1 to TRBJ1-1; unclear D gene. The V gene lost 6 bases and the J gene lost 0 bases, with 23 bases spanning the gap. The CDR3 extends over 18 amino acids. Germline V CDR1 and CDR2: MNHNS, SASEGT. CDR3: CASSLGLRAWQLNTEAFF. Written as DNA, the CDR3 is TGTGCCAGCAGCTTAGGGTTAAGGGCCTGGCAGCTGAACACTGAAGCTTTCTTT.

The chain has TRBV12-3 or TRBV12-4 and TRBJ2-3, with D unresolved. This CDR3 region has 15 residues. V gave up 0 bases and J gave up 4 bases, with 11 bases separating them. This chain's CDR3 is CASSLAVYVADTQYF. The CDR3 coding sequence is TGTGCCAGCAGTTTAGCGGTATACGTGGCAGATACGCAGTATTTT.

CDR3 sequence (DNA): TGTGCCAGCAGCAACCTGTTCAATGAGCAGTTCTTC. This translates into CASSNLFNEQFF. The J gene is TRBJ2-1, the V gene TRBV11-3; D gene unclear. CDR1 and CDR2 from the germline V gene are SGHNT and YENEEA. The V end was cut by 5 bases, the J end by 6 bases, with 8 bases between. The CDR3 spans 12 residues.

This chain links TRBV27 with TRBJ1-3; D remains ambiguous. The CDR3 has 14 residues. Germline V gene lookup returns CDR1 MNHEY and CDR2 SMNVEV (reference sequence). The V end was cut by 6 bases, the J end by 8 bases, with 17 bases between. For the CDR3, the DNA is TGTGCCAGCAGCGCTCAGCGGGATTCAGACACCATATATTTT. Translated: CASSAQRDSDTIYF.

In its sample, this clonotype was seen many times. The chain joins TRBV4-1 to TRBJ2-3, with 7 bases lining up with TRBD1. The CDR3 runs 15 residues. Germline V lookup: CDR1 MGHRA, CDR2 YSYEKL. V lost 0 bases to trimming and J lost 10 bases; unmatched junction nucleotides: 10. For the CDR3, the DNA is TGCGCCAGCAGCCAAGACGTGACTCGGGGACAGTCGCAGTATTTT. Protein: CASSQDVTRGQSQYF.

The DNA of the CDR3 is TGCGCCAGCAGTGCGGGCAGGAACACTGAAGCTTTCTTT. Translation gives CASSAGRNTEAFF. The chain carries TRBV10-1 and TRBJ1-1, with unresolved D. Germline loops: CDR1 WNHNN, CDR2 SYGVQD (reference sequence). This CDR3 is 13 amino acids long. Deletions cut 4 bases from V and 1 base from J, with 7 bases between.

The table lists this clonotype with a few counts. This sequence joins TRBV20-1 and TRBJ2-7, with D tentatively TRBD1 or TRBD2 (5 bases each). CDR1 and CDR2 (germline): DFQATT, SNEGSKA (reference sequence). The CDR3 contains 12 residues. Trimming took off 5 bases at V and 4 bases at J, with 12 bases between the two ends. CDR3 sequence (DNA): TGCAGTGCTTTTAGGGACGGATACGAGCAGTACGTC. Translating gives CSAFRDGYEQYV.

In regard to this clonotype: A read error may be the cause here, since a much bigger clone is one base away. The chain recombines TRBV20-1 with TRBJ2-3, with D perhaps given as TRBD1 or TRBD2 (5 bases each). This CDR3 has 14 amino acids. CDR1 DFQATT and CDR2 SNEGSKA come from the germline V gene (reference sequence). For the CDR3, the DNA is TGCAGTTCTAGGTCGGGGCGTAGCACAGATACGCAGTATTTT. Translated, it gives CSSRSGRSTDTQYF.

This clonotype was recorded at least ten times. The chain recombines TRBV25-1 with TRBJ2-5, with TRBD1 matching 8 bases. CDR1 and CDR2 (germline): MGHDK, SYGVNS. Germline trimming cut 6 bases from V and 2 bases from J; bases unmatched to any gene: 5. This CDR3 has 14 residues. The CDR3 loop is CASSRQGSQETQYF. CDR3 DNA: TGTGCCAGCAGCCGACAGGGGAGTCAAGAGACCCAGTACTTC.

This clonotype was counted a single time. Being one base from a much bigger clone, this may be a read error. This chain joins TRBV6-2 or TRBV6-3 and TRBJ1-1; D call uncertain. The V end lost 1 base, the J end lost 1 base, and 4 bases lay between the germline ends. The CDR3 extends over 13 amino acids. Germline V gives CDR1 MNHEY, CDR2 SVGEGT. The CDR3 DNA reads TGTGCCAGCAGTTACTATGGGAACACTGAAGCTTTCTTT. Residues: CASSYYGNTEAFF.

This sequence joins TRBV20-1 and TRBJ2-2; 9 nucleotides line up with TRBD1. CDR3 size: 19 residues. CDR1 DFQATT and CDR2 SNEGSKA come from the germline V gene (reference sequence). Losses at the gene ends were 2 bases for V and 0 bases for J; bases not matched to a gene: 13. Here the CDR3 DNA reads TGCAGTGCTAGACCATACGGTATGGGACAGGGAGCGAACACCGGGGAGCTGTTTTTT. This encodes CSARPYGMGQGANTGELFF.

This chain links TRBV4-1 with TRBJ2-3, with 11 bases matching TRBD2. CDR1 is MGHRA, CDR2 YSYEKL, per germline. J was trimmed by 2 bases and V by 4 bases; bases with no gene match: 5. The CDR3 sequence is 16 residues long. CDR3 protein: CASSLPTSGDTDTQYF. DNA of the CDR3: TGCGCCAGCAGCCTTCCGACTAGCGGGGACACAGATACGCAGTATTTT.

This clonotype was picked up a small number of times. The J gene is TRBJ1-1, the V gene TRBV7-9; no clear D gene. V lost 2 bases and J lost 3, with 7 bases in between. Germline loops: CDR1 SEHNR, CDR2 FQNEAQ (reference sequence). There are 13 residues in the CDR3. CDR3 region: CASSLSSDTEAFF. The DNA for the CDR3 is TGTGCCAGCAGCTTATCCTCCGACACTGAAGCTTTCTTT.

This chain connects TRBV7-9 to TRBJ2-1; possible D gene TRBD2, 7 bases. Germline-derived CDR1 and CDR2 are SEHNR and FQNEAQ (reference sequence). Trimming removed 3 bases from V and 7 bases from J, with 16 bases in between. The CDR3 totals 15 residues. This chain's CDR3 is CASSFKRGGANEQFF. As DNA, the CDR3 is TGTGCCAGCAGCTTCAAAAGGGGGGGGGCGAATGAGCAGTTCTTC.

This chain connects TRBV7-2 to TRBJ2-3, with D hard to call. Germline values: CDR1 SGHTA, CDR2 FQGNSA. Trimming took off 3 bases at V and 6 bases at J, with 4 bases between the two ends. The length of the CDR3 is 11 residues. The CDR3 loop reads CASSLIDTQYF. CDR3 in DNA: TGTGCCAGCAGCTTGATCGATACGCAGTATTTT. The full variable domain, with the rest looked up from reference TRBV7-2 and TRBJ2-3, is GAGVSQSPSNKVTEKGKDVELRCDPISGHTALYWYRQSLGQGLEFLIYFQGNSAPDKSGLPSDRFSAERTGGSVSTLTIQRTQQEDSAVYLCASSLIDTQYFGPGTRLTVL.

This chain links TRBV7-2 with TRBJ2-5; TRBD2 aligns across 9 bases. Germline CDR1 is SGHTA and CDR2 is FQGNSA. The CDR3 runs to 15 residues. Trimming took 3 bases from V and 2 from J; bases not matched to a gene: 4. This CDR3 is CASSLAGGLQETQYF. CDR3 DNA sequence: TGTGCCAGCAGCTTGGCGGGGGGGCTGCAAGAGACCCAGTACTTC. The entire variable domain, with the rest obtained from reference TRBV7-2 and TRBJ2-5, is as follows: GAGVSQSPSNKVTEKGKDVELRCDPISGHTALYWYRQSLGQGLEFLIYFQGNSAPDKSGLPSDRFSAERTGGSVSTLTIQRTQQEDSAVYLCASSLAGGLQETQYFGPGTRLLVL.

The chain is built from TRBV7-8 and TRBJ2-1, with TRBD2 matching 7 bases. Germline CDR1 reads SGHVS; CDR2 reads FQNEAQ. The ends lost 4 bases at V and 3 bases at J; junction bases unmatched: 6. The length of the CDR3 is 15 residues. The CDR3 spells CASSSTGTNYNEQFF. Written as DNA, the CDR3 is TGTGCCAGCAGCTCCACGGGGACTAACTACAATGAGCAGTTCTTC.

This clonotype was found many times. The chain uses TRBV28 and TRBJ2-3; 10 bases line up with TRBD1. CDR3 length: 15 amino acids. J gave up 5 bases and V 6 bases, and 8 bases lay outside the gene matches. CDR1 and CDR2 (germline): MDHEN, SYDVKM. The CDR3 DNA reads as TGTGCCAGCAGCGTATCGGGGACAGGGGTAGATACGCAGTATTTT. This sequence encodes CASSVSGTGVDTQYF.

This clonotype has only a few counts. V and J are TRBV28 and TRBJ1-5; D not resolved. This CDR3 contains 15 residues. From germline, CDR1 is MDHEN and CDR2 SYDVKM. V lost 2 bases and J lost 2, with 10 bases in between. CDR3 sequence (DNA): TGTGCCAGCAGTTTAGGGCAGCTTGGCAATCAGCCCCAGCATTTT. Amino acids: CASSLGQLGNQPQHF.

There are many counts of this clonotype. V gene TRBV25-1 combines with J gene TRBJ1-6; D remains unclear. This CDR3 contains 13 residues. Germline values: CDR1 MGHDK, CDR2 SYGVNS. Trimming left V 6 bases short and J 6 bases short, with 9 bases between. The CDR3 DNA reads as TGTGCCAGCAGAGGGATCACTAATTCACCCCTCCACTTT. Translation: CASRGITNSPLHF.

The chain employs TRBV7-2 and TRBJ1-1; weak D call: TRBD1 (5 bases). CDR1 SGHTA and CDR2 FQGNSA come from the germline V gene. V gave up 0 bases and J gave up 8 bases, with 16 bases separating them. The CDR3 has 15 amino acids. CDR3: CASSLALGGTAEAFF. The CDR3 nucleotides read TGTGCCAGCAGCTTAGCGCTTGGGGGGACCGCAGAAGCTTTCTTT. The full variable domain, its missing parts supplied by reference TRBV7-2 and TRBJ1-1, is GAGVSQSPSNKVTEKGKDVELRCDPISGHTALYWYRQSLGQGLEFLIYFQGNSAPDKSGLPSDRFSAERTGGSVSTLTIQRTQQEDSAVYLCASSLALGGTAEAFFGQGTRLTVV.

This clonotype has a count of ten or more. This chain links TRBV15 with TRBJ2-7, with D tentatively TRBD1 (6 bases). Germline V lookup: CDR1 LNHNV, CDR2 YYDKDF (reference sequence). V lost 0 bases, J lost 3 bases, and 9 bases lay in between. CDR3 length: 14 amino acids. CDR3 region: CATSRDRGLYEQYV. CDR3 coding DNA: TGTGCCACCAGCAGAGACAGGGGTCTCTACGAGCAGTACGTC.

V gene TRBV12-3 or TRBV12-4 combines with J gene TRBJ2-3, with D uncertain. V dropped 3 bases and J dropped 4 bases, with 8 bases sitting between them. The CDR3 has 13 amino acids. The CDR3 DNA is TGTGCCAGCAGTTTCCGAGGATCAGATACGCAGTATTTT. It encodes CASSFRGSDTQYF.

A few counts support this clonotype. This chain joins TRBV20-1 and TRBJ1-3, with D possibly being TRBD1 (6 bases). Per germline, CDR1 DFQATT and CDR2 SNEGSKA (reference sequence). This CDR3 has 17 residues. V shed 0 bases and J shed 0 bases, with 15 bases lying between them. Here the CDR3 reads CSARDLRQEFSGNTIYF. The CDR3 DNA is TGCAGTGCTAGAGACCTTCGACAGGAGTTCTCTGGAAACACCATATATTTT.

The chain has TRBV29-1 and TRBJ2-3, with a possible D match to TRBD1 (6 bases). With 6 bases removed from V and 3 bases from J, the gap between germline ends came to 13 bases. The CDR3 length is 13 residues. The germline V gene encodes CDR1 SQVTM and CDR2 ANQGSEA. The DNA for the CDR3 is TGCAGCGTACAGGGCGTACAAACAGATACGCAGTATTTT. This gives the protein CSVQGVQTDTQYF.

As for this clonotype: A much bigger clone sits one base away, suggesting this may be a read error. This chain links TRBV27 with TRBJ2-7, with TRBD1 identical over 8 bases. This CDR3 region has 14 residues. V lost 5 bases, J lost 6 bases, and 9 bases stayed unmatched. Germline lookup yields CDR1 MNHEY and CDR2 SMNVEV (reference sequence). CDR3 amino acids: CASSMDRETREQYV. Written as DNA, the CDR3 is TGTGCCAGCAGTATGGACAGGGAGACCCGCGAGCAGTACGTC.

This clonotype has at least ten counts. This chain joins TRBV20-1 and TRBJ1-1; 8 bases map to TRBD1. Germline values: CDR1 DFQATT, CDR2 SNEGSKA (reference sequence). This CDR3 has 12 residues. J lost 4 bases, V lost 3 bases, and 1 base had no gene match. CDR3 in DNA: TGCAGTGCTAGGGACAGGGCCACTGAAGCTTTCTTT. Protein product: CSARDRATEAFF.

Many counts were recorded for this clonotype. The rearrangement uses TRBV20-1 and TRBJ2-1; 9 bases map to TRBD1. This CDR3 region has 14 residues. Germline V CDR1 and CDR2: DFQATT, SNEGSKA (reference sequence). Trimming took 1 base from V and 5 from J; bases not matched to a gene: 3. CDR3 DNA: TGCAGTGCTAGAGGGACAGGGGTCGACAATGAGCAGTTCTTC. This codes for CSARGTGVDNEQFF.

This clonotype came up a few times. The chain is built from TRBV4-1 and TRBJ1-1; D gene uncertain. CDR3 length: 15 amino acids. V was shortened by 2 bases and J by 3 bases, with 13 bases between the two germline ends. Germline V gene sequence: CDR1 MGHRA, CDR2 YSYEKL. CDR3 residues: CASSQIGDPYTEAFF. As DNA, the CDR3 is TGCGCCAGCAGCCAAATTGGAGACCCGTACACTGAAGCTTTCTTT.

The chain has TRBV10-2 and TRBJ2-3; 9 nucleotides align to TRBD2. The CDR3 is 14 amino acids. V lost 6 bases, J lost 3 bases, and 4 bases stayed unmatched. Germline CDR1 WSHSY, CDR2 SAAADI. The DNA for the CDR3 is TGCGCCAGCAGAGAGCGGGGGGCTACAGATACGCAGTATTTT. The encoded protein is CASRERGATDTQYF.

This clonotype has just one count. A junction boundary mismatches the germline segment, possibly from a read error. The chain is built from TRBV27 and TRBJ2-3, with D perhaps TRBD1 (6 bases). The CDR3 is made up of 14 amino acids. CDR1 is MNHEY, CDR2 SMNVEV, per germline (reference sequence). The CDR3 coding sequence is TGTGCCGGCAGGAGCGGACAGCACACAGATACGCAGTATTTT. Translated, it gives CAGRSGQHTDTQYF.

This clonotype was detected only a few times. The chain employs TRBV2 and TRBJ1-1, with D hard to call. The CDR3 loop spans 12 amino acids. Trimming took 5 bases from V and 4 from J, leaving 8 bases between them. Germline values: CDR1 SNHLY, CDR2 FYNNEI. The CDR3 loop reads CASSRTGTEAFF. CDR3 DNA: TGTGCCAGCAGTAGGACTGGCACTGAAGCTTTCTTT.